Below are 23 T cell receptor beta chains sequenced from a single sample in a study of PD-1 blockade in mismatch repair-deficient tumors. The data were produced by immunoSEQ multiplex PCR, yet TCRdb's version contains in-frame clones alone and is incomplete. The table lists roughly 50,000 clones, roughly 78% of them singletons. This material consisted of peripheral blood, taken 4 weeks after starting pembrolizumab. The receptors were sampled from an adult with mismatch repair-deficient cancer.

The chain uses TRBV7-9 and TRBJ2-1; perhaps D is TRBD1 or TRBD2 (6 bases each). The germline gives CDR1 SEHNR, CDR2 FQNEAQ (reference sequence). The CDR3 is made up of 16 amino acids. Trimming left V 0 bases short and J 9 bases short, with 18 bases between. Here the CDR3 DNA reads TGTGCCAGCAGCTTAGCGGGAGGAACAGGGTCGGGTGAGCAGTTCTTC. It encodes CASSLAGGTGSGEQFF.

The rearrangement links TRBV13 to TRBJ2-1; possibly TRBD2 for D (6 bases). The germline CDR1 and CDR2 sequences are PRHDT and FYEKMQ (reference sequence). CDR3 length equals 14 residues. V lost 5 bases and J lost 4, with 12 bases in between. The CDR3 reads CASSGGGRYNEQFF. For the CDR3, the DNA is TGTGCCAGCAGCGGAGGAGGGAGGTACAATGAGCAGTTCTTC.

V gene TRBV19 combines with J gene TRBJ1-2, with 7 bases aligning to TRBD1. Germline V lookup: CDR1 LNHDA, CDR2 SQIVND (reference sequence). V lost 5 bases to trimming and J lost 8 bases; unmatched junction nucleotides: 5. CDR3 size: 12 residues. CDR3 protein: CASSPGQLGYTF. The CDR3 nucleotides are TGTGCCAGTAGTCCGGGACAGCTCGGCTACACCTTC. Full variable domain (missing parts from reference TRBV19 and TRBJ1-2): DGGITQSPKYLFRKEGQNVTLSCEQNLNHDAMYWYRQDPGQGLRLIYYSQIVNDFQKGDIAEGYSVSREKKESFPLTVTSAQKNPTAFYLCASSPGQLGYTFGSGTRLTVV.

The gene calls are TRBV7-8 and TRBJ2-3; 7 bases map to TRBD2. Germline CDR1 reads SGHVS; CDR2 reads FQNEAQ. With V trimmed by 4 bases and J by 4 bases, 14 bases remained unmatched. The CDR3 spans 17 residues. The CDR3 reads CASSWGWASGKSDTQYF. The CDR3 region has the DNA TGTGCCAGCAGCTGGGGTTGGGCTAGCGGCAAATCAGATACGCAGTATTTT.

The chain employs TRBV11-1 and TRBJ2-1; 7 bases are a match to TRBD1. This CDR3 is 18 amino acids long. Trimming at V came to 1 base and at J to 5 bases, leaving 14 bases not matched to a gene. The germline gives CDR1 SGHAT, CDR2 FQDESV (reference sequence). The chain's CDR3 is CASSLVLPGQATHNEQFF. Here the CDR3 DNA reads TGTGCCAGCAGCTTAGTCTTACCCGGACAGGCAACCCACAATGAGCAGTTCTTC.

V gene TRBV5-1 combines with J gene TRBJ2-1, with no clear D. Germline V CDR1 and CDR2: SGHRS, YFSETQ. The CDR3 loop spans 13 amino acids. Trimming left V 2 bases short and J 5 bases short, with 8 bases between. CDR3 DNA sequence: TGCGCCAGCAGCTTTGGACCCAACAATGAGCAGTTCTTC. It is translated as CASSFGPNNEQFF.

The chain couples TRBV28 to TRBJ2-1, with 7 bases identical to TRBD2. Germline assignment: CDR1 MDHEN and CDR2 SYDVKM. The ends lost 5 bases at V and 1 base at J; junction bases unmatched: 5. This CDR3 has 15 residues. The CDR3 is CASSQRGGSYNEQFF. The DNA for the CDR3 is TGTGCCAGCAGTCAGCGGGGAGGTTCCTACAATGAGCAGTTCTTC. The whole variable domain, remainder taken from reference TRBV28 and TRBJ2-1, is DVKVTQSSRYLVKRTGEKVFLECVQDMDHENMFWYRQDPGLGLRLIYFSYDVKMKEKGDIPEGYSVSREKKERFSLILESASTNQTSMYLCASSQRGGSYNEQFFGPGTRLTVL.

The CDR3 sequence is CASSEVLMSGNTIYF. The CDR3 DNA is TGTGCCAGCAGTGAAGTTCTGATGTCTGGAAACACCATATATTTT. V usage is TRBV6-1 and J usage is TRBJ1-3, with D hard to call. CDR1 MNHNS and CDR2 SASEGT come from the germline V gene. V was cut by 1 base and J by 1 base, with 8 bases left in between. The CDR3 has 15 residues.

V usage is TRBV6-5 and J usage is TRBJ1-1; D not resolved. In germline, CDR1 is MNHEY, CDR2 SVGAGI. The CDR3 runs to 11 residues. The V and J ends lost 2 bases and 8 bases respectively, with 6 bases between them. CDR3 region: CASSYLQEAFF. Written as DNA, the CDR3 is TGTGCCAGCAGTTACCTACAAGAAGCTTTCTTT.

This clone was seen more than once but under ten times. This rearrangement joins TRBV7-3 to TRBJ2-1, with D perhaps TRBD2 (6 bases). The germline V gene encodes CDR1 SGHTA and CDR2 FQGTGA. CDR3 length: 15 residues. V lost 4 bases, J lost 7 bases, and 17 bases lay in between. The CDR3 reads CASSSGLPPENEQFF. CDR3 bases: TGTGCCAGCAGCTCTGGACTACCTCCGGAAAATGAGCAGTTCTTC.

In this sample, this clone turned up a few times. The chain links TRBV18 to TRBJ1-2; D ambiguous. The CDR3 spans 11 residues. V lost 2 bases and J lost 12, with 10 bases in between. Germline V gene lookup returns CDR1 KGHSH and CDR2 LQKENI. The CDR3 is CASSPGFGHTF. The CDR3, as DNA: TGTGCCAGCTCACCAGGGTTCGGTCACACCTTC. Filled out from reference TRBV18 and TRBJ1-2, the complete variable domain reads NAGVMQNPRHLVRRRGQEARLRCSPMKGHSHVYWYRQLPEEGLKFMVYLQKENIIDESGMPKERFSAEFPKEGPSILRIQQVVRGDSAAYFCASSPGFGHTFGSGTRLTVV.

The gene calls are TRBV7-9 and TRBJ2-2, with 10 bases fitting TRBD2. The CDR3 totals 16 residues. V gave up 5 bases and J gave up 4 bases; unmatched junction bases: 7. CDR1 SEHNR and CDR2 FQNEAQ come from the germline V gene (reference sequence). The CDR3 nucleotides read TGTGCCAGCAGCCTGGAGCGGGAGGGCCTCACCGGGGAGCTGTTTTTT. It codes for CASSLEREGLTGELFF.

The V call is TRBV29-1, the J call TRBJ2-7; TRBD2 aligns across 9 bases. The germline V gene has CDR1 SQVTM and CDR2 ANQGSEA. V trimming: 1 base; J trimming: 2 bases; junction bases outside the gene matches: 3. The CDR3 loop spans 14 amino acids. The CDR3 nucleotides are TGCAGCGTTGAAGGAGCGGGAGGTACCTACGAGCAGTACTTC. Translating it yields CSVEGAGGTYEQYF.

The chain is built from TRBV5-8 and TRBJ1-5; a possible D gene is TRBD1 (5 bases). The ends were cut back, 5 bases at V and 3 bases at J, with 15 bases in the middle. The CDR3 runs to 15 residues. The germline V gene has CDR1 SGHTS and CDR2 YDEGEE. The CDR3 is CASRLIGAINQPQHF. The CDR3 nucleotides are TGTGCCAGCAGACTCATTGGGGCAATCAATCAGCCCCAGCATTTT.

The gene calls are TRBV30 and TRBJ2-7, with D unresolved. Germline CDR1 GTSNPN, CDR2 SVGIG (reference sequence). This CDR3 region has 12 residues. V was clipped by 1 base and J by 6 bases, with 10 bases between them. For the CDR3, the DNA is TGTGCCTGGAGTGCTGGGTCCGCCGAGCAGTACTTC. As protein: CAWSAGSAEQYF.

This sequence joins TRBV6-5 and TRBJ2-7; tentative D call: TRBD1 (7 bases). The V end was cut by 0 bases, the J end by 3 bases, with 12 bases between. The germline CDR1 and CDR2 sequences are MNHEY and SVGAGI. The CDR3 consists of 15 residues. The CDR3 region has the DNA TGTGCCAGCAGTTACTCGGGTCAGGGGGGCTACGAGCAGTACTTC. Translated: CASSYSGQGGYEQYF.

The V call is TRBV4-2, the J call TRBJ1-2; D ambiguous. The CDR3 is 15 residues long. Trimming took off 4 bases at V and 8 bases at J, with 20 bases between the two ends. Looked up from germline, CDR1 is LGHNA and CDR2 is YNFKEQ. The CDR3 bases are TGTGCCAGCAGCCTCCGAGGAGAGGAGACGTGGGGCTACACCTTC. Protein sequence: CASSLRGEETWGYTF.

This clone was counted many times. This chain connects TRBV30 to TRBJ1-1; 9 bases match TRBD1. Losses at the gene ends were 3 bases for V and 10 bases for J; bases not matched to a gene: 6. The CDR3 covers 12 residues. Per germline, CDR1 GTSNPN and CDR2 SVGIG (reference sequence). CDR3 sequence reads: CAWSRTGAGAFF. The CDR3 DNA follows: TGTGCCTGGAGCAGGACAGGGGCTGGAGCTTTCTTT.

This sequence joins TRBV5-6 and TRBJ2-4; D unresolved. Trimming pared 0 bases from V and 0 bases from J, leaving 4 bases between. Germline CDR1 is SGHDT and CDR2 is YYEEEE. This CDR3 has 14 amino acids. The CDR3 spells CASSLAVAKNIQYF. The CDR3 nucleotides are TGTGCCAGCAGCTTGGCCGTAGCCAAAAACATTCAGTACTTC.

V and J are TRBV7-9 and TRBJ2-7, with D perhaps TRBD1 (6 bases). The CDR3 is 14 residues long. Germline CDR1 is SEHNR and CDR2 is FQNEAQ (reference sequence). Trimming removed 3 bases from V and 0 bases from J, with 9 bases in between. CDR3 DNA sequence: TGTGCCAGCAGCTTGGTGGACAGCTCCTACGAGCAGTACTTC. It specifies CASSLVDSSYEQYF.

The chain recombines TRBV6-6 with TRBJ1-2; 8 positions agree with TRBD1. The germline CDR1 and CDR2 sequences are MNHNY and SVGAGI (reference sequence). Trimming took 6 bases from V and 4 from J; bases not matched to a gene: 7. This CDR3 contains 14 residues. CDR3 residues: CASRSGQAIYGYTF. Written as DNA, the CDR3 is TGTGCCAGCAGATCGGGACAGGCGATCTATGGCTACACCTTC.

This clone was detected only once. The DNA for the CDR3 is TGTGCCAGCAGACCCGGAACTAGCGGACCCTACGAGCAGTACTTC. Protein product: CASRPGTSGPYEQYF. The V gene is TRBV25-1, the J gene TRBJ2-5; 8 bases agree with TRBD2. The J call is in doubt because the DNA end fits TRBJ2-7 better. The V gene's germline CDR1 is MGHDK and CDR2 SYGVNS. The CDR3 has 15 residues.

The V and J genes are TRBV7-8 and TRBJ2-3, with TRBD2 identical over 11 bases. This CDR3 region has 14 residues. Trimming at V came to 4 bases and at J to 4 bases, leaving 1 base not matched to a gene. Germline-derived CDR1 and CDR2 are SGHVS and FQNEAQ. CDR3 sequence: CASSYSGRADTQYF. The CDR3 DNA sequence: TGTGCCAGCAGCTATAGCGGGAGGGCAGATACGCAGTATTTT.